This paragraph covers one TCR beta chain sequence. Its antigen is still unknown. These data come from a study of OX40 agonist ivuxolimab in advanced cancers. Whole-study findings and limits: On average, a greater number of expanded clones characterised CD8+ T cells relative to CD4+.

Assay: immunoSEQ multiplex PCR; the TCRdb copy retains only in-frame clones and omits some. Seen here are under 65,000 clones, 91% observed once, and the top ten hold roughly an eighth. V gave up 5 bases and J gave up 12 bases, with 11 bases separating them. Per the germline V gene, CDR1 is LGHNT and CDR2 is FRNRAP. This CDR3 region has 11 residues. The receptor was isolated from an adult with an advanced solid tumor such as melanoma, head and neck, liver or kidney cancer. The rearrangement links TRBV12-5 to TRBJ2-1; a weak D match, TRBD2 (5 bases). Sequenced here: CD4+ or CD8+ T cells sorted from blood, sampled in a trial of the OX40 agonist ivuxolimab. The CDR3 here is CASGPRDGQFF. The CDR3 nucleotides read TGTGCTAGTGGTCCCCGGGATGGGCAGTTCTTC.